This T cell receptor (beta chain) is from a study of a mutant IDH1 vaccine in newly diagnosed glioma (TCRdb year 2021). With regard to the full study: Vaccination began 4-6 weeks after radiotherapy alone, or alongside temozolomide cycles in the chemotherapy-containing groups. Of the 25 to 40 patients who were treated, around 62% were male and around 40% were female, and the mean age was around 40 years. Prior to enrollment, standard therapy consisting of radiotherapy alone, temozolomide alone, or radiochemotherapy with temozolomide had been administered to patients, with the combination being received by most patients. The week-35 safety follow-up was designated visit V12, and the week-47 end of study was designated visit V13. Six visits were used for peripheral blood collection: V03 (baseline), V05, V07, V10, V12 and V13. For exploratory analyses, longitudinal TCRB deep sequencing was carried out in roughly 25 treated patients wherever samples were available. Points the paper makes about the study in general: Pseudoprogression appeared unrelated to alterations in the top peripheral T cell clonotypes detected by TCRB sequencing. Immune responses induced by the vaccine were seen in over 80% of patients across multiple MHC alleles. According to the authors, sample limitations meant that analyses of patient blood samples could not be reproduced. Selection of PBMC samples for TCRB deep sequencing was based on availability.

The meaning of the sample's time point label: week 35, safety follow-up. A 20-mer mutant IDH1 peptide at 300 micrograms in Montanide made up each vaccine dose, which was injected subcutaneously together with topical imiquimod. Patients received eight vaccinations in weeks 1, 3, 5, 7, 11, 15, 19 and 23, corresponding to visits V03 through V10. All donors had newly diagnosed IDH1-mutant astrocytomas of WHO grade 3 or 4 that showed loss of nuclear ATRX. The samples were drawn from NOA16, a multicentre, single-arm, open-label phase I trial in Germany that tested a mutant IDH1 peptide vaccine in humans for the first time. Genomic DNA for TCRB sequencing was extracted from EDTA blood using the DNeasy Blood and Tissue Kit. This clone appeared a single time. Its binding antigen is unknown. No qualities accompany the bases; no much larger clone lies one base away. As encoded in the germline V gene, CDR1 is SGHTA while CDR2 is FQGNSA. Between the V and J ends, shortened by 1 base and 9 bases respectively, the junction contains 7 bases. The CDR3 goes from the cysteine to the phenylalanine over 11 residues. CDR3 DNA only is kept here, 33 bases in frame from base 1.

Library creation used the immunoSEQ multiplex PCR assay. The hsTCRB Kit was used according to the manufacturer's protocol to amplify rearranged TCR beta chain sequences. TCRB libraries were sequenced on an Illumina MiSeq. Per the original workflow: Demultiplexing, trimming and gene mapping were performed with the kit vendor's proprietary platform. TCRdb took over this immuneACCESS table, retaining in-frame rearrangements with V and J assigned. Such tables are incomplete; in checked studies, under half of the missing clones stem from an unresolved V gene, and the remainder is unexplained. From that table come the V and J calls and clone size; the DNA was used to work out D and trimming. The sample table contains tens of thousands of clones; only one count was recorded for about nine tenths of them. Over 1.5% of the sample belongs to the ten largest clones.

The chain is made from TRBV7-2 and TRBJ2-7; the D region may be TRBD1 or TRBD2, each matching 5 bases equally. Here the sequenced sample was PBMCs, taken from a glioma patient whose treatment included an IDH1 peptide vaccine. The receptor was derived from a middle-aged man with glioma. The CDR3 has the sequence CASSLVGRQYF. The bases read TGTGCCAGCAGCTTAGTGGGACGGCAGTACTTC.